This T cell receptor (beta chain) was retrieved from a study of blood T cell repertoires in COVID-19. Study-level information: Acute and convalescent COVID-19 samples came from the United States, Italy and Spain.

Germline V gives CDR1 LGHNA, CDR2 YNFKEQ. The V gene lost 4 bases and the J gene lost 5 bases, with 12 bases spanning the gap. The CDR3 spans 15 residues. Only a few counts were recorded for this clone. Here immunoSEQ multiplex PCR was the method, and the copy in TCRdb shows in-frame clones only, minus some. The data show 45,000 to 50,000 clones, around 83% seen once. Specimen: peripheral blood. This sequence joins TRBV4-2 and TRBJ1-6; a weak D match, TRBD1 (5 bases). This sequence originates from a man between 60 and 70 years old with active COVID-19. The DNA of the CDR3 is TGTGCCAGCAGCCTAGGGGTTGGGGATAATTCACCCCTCCACTTT. It codes for CASSLGVGDNSPLHF.